This TCR beta chain was documented in a study of CXCR4 blockade with PD-1 therapy in pancreatic cancer. Clones were sequenced by immunoSEQ multiplex PCR, and TCRdb holds only the in-frame ones, with some missing. The data show about 15,000 clones, about 72% seen once. Germline CDR1 LNHDA, CDR2 SQIVND (reference sequence). The V end lost 9 bases, the J end lost 5 bases, and 13 bases lay between the germline ends. The CDR3 runs to 12 residues. Concerning this clone: Its antigen is not identified.

No neoadjuvant therapy was given before resection to the patients supplying these archived tumor blocks. Points from the study as a whole: More frequent amino acid clones had more nucleotide rearrangements, suggesting convergent selection. Antigen-specificity overlap of convergent dominant clones remained unconfirmed. Intratumoral clonality (mean roughly 0.13) exceeded healthy blood (roughly 0.05) but did not track survival.

Sequenced sample: tumor tissue. The TCR originated in a human donor with pancreatic ductal adenocarcinoma. The genes are TRBV19 and TRBJ1-2, with D maybe TRBD1 (6 bases). The CDR3 region is CASQQGAYGYTF. The CDR3 nucleotides read TGTGCCAGCCAACAGGGCGCATATGGCTACACCTTC.